Presented here are 29 T cell receptor beta chains from one specimen sequenced in a study of early T cells in non-severe SARS-CoV-2 infection. TCRdb fed the 5' RACE reads into MiXCR, producing one record per CDR3 protein. The table lists under 95,000 distinct CDR3 sequences, about 12% of them singletons. The material sequenced was whole blood. The receptors stem from an adult who was a healthcare worker with PCR-confirmed SARS-CoV-2 infection or an uninfected control (not recorded which).

This clonotype was recorded a few times. This chain connects TRBV7-6 to TRBJ2-1; 7 bases line up with TRBD2. The CDR3 loop spans 14 amino acids. Germline V lookup: CDR1 SGHVS, CDR2 FNYEAQ. Unmatched junction bases numbered 7, after V lost 3 bases and J lost 8 bases. CDR3 nucleotide sequence: TGTGCCAGCAGCTTCGGACTAGTAGGCTATGAGCAGTTCTTC. Translation: CASSFGLVGYEQFF.

This clonotype was counted only a few times. The gene calls are TRBV11-2 and TRBJ2-1; D uncertain. CDR1 and CDR2 from the germline V gene are SGHAT and FQNNGV. V lost 3 bases and J lost 8, with 5 bases in between. There are 11 residues in the CDR3. CDR3 nucleotides: TGTGCCAGCAGCTTCTTCTATGAGCAGTTCTTC. Amino acid sequence: CASSFFYEQFF.

This clonotype has only a few counts. The chain carries TRBV7-2 and TRBJ2-7; 10 bases are a match to TRBD2. V was clipped by 4 bases and J by 6 bases; unmatched bases: 12. The CDR3 extends over 16 amino acids. CDR1 is SGHTA, CDR2 FQGNSA, per germline. CDR3 in DNA: TGTGCCAGCAGCTCCCTGAGGGGTAGCGGGAGGAGCGAGCAGTACTTC. Translation: CASSSLRGSGRSEQYF.

This clonotype was observed at least ten times. The CDR3 loop is CATSSGNTDTQYF. The DNA for the CDR3 is TGTGCCACCTCTAGCGGGAACACAGATACGCAGTATTTT. This chain joins TRBV12-3 or TRBV12-4 and TRBJ2-3; TRBD2 matches at 9 bases. The V segment lost 10 bases and the J segment 2 bases; nucleotides outside the gene matches: 4. The CDR3 totals 13 residues.

The chain links TRBV2 to TRBJ2-5; 9 bases are shared with TRBD1. Trimming removed 8 bases from V and 4 bases from J; junction bases left unmatched: 11. The CDR3 sequence is 15 residues long. Germline CDR1 is SNHLY and CDR2 is FYNNEI. DNA for the CDR3: TGTGCCAGCGCCGCCGGGACAGGGAGGATAGAGACCCAGTACTTC. Translating gives CASAAGTGRIETQYF.

There are many counts of this clonotype. The chain links TRBV12-3 or TRBV12-4 to TRBJ1-6; no definite D call. This CDR3 region has 15 residues. The V end was cut by 7 bases, the J end by 0 bases, with 10 bases between. CDR3 DNA: TGTGCCAGCACCGACTACAGCTCCTATAATTCACCCCTCCACTTT. It translates to CASTDYSSYNSPLHF.

This chain links TRBV2 with TRBJ1-2, with D unresolved. V lost 3 bases, J lost 4 bases, and 12 bases lay in between. Germline CDR1 SNHLY, CDR2 FYNNEI. The CDR3 extends over 14 amino acids. CDR3 sequence reads: CASSESGVGYGYTF. In nucleotides, the CDR3 is TGTGCCAGCAGTGAGAGCGGAGTGGGCTATGGCTACACCTTC.

The gene calls are TRBV30 and TRBJ1-1; tentatively, D is TRBD1 (5 bases). CDR1 is GTSNPN and CDR2 is SVGIG in the germline V gene (reference sequence). CDR3 length equals 14 residues. V gave up 2 bases and J gave up 1 base, with 11 bases separating them. This CDR3 is CAWSRGGKNTEAFF. The CDR3 nucleotides are TGTGCCTGGAGTAGGGGAGGTAAGAACACTGAAGCTTTCTTT.

This clonotype was detected many times. The V gene is TRBV29-1, the J gene TRBJ2-7, with a weak D call TRBD1 (5 bases). V was shortened by 7 bases and J by 0 bases, with 13 bases between the two germline ends. Germline V lookup: CDR1 SQVTM, CDR2 ANQGSEA. The CDR3 consists of 13 residues. CDR3 DNA sequence: TGCAGCGCTATCGACAGTTTCTCCTACGAGCAGTACTTC. As protein: CSAIDSFSYEQYF.

The V gene is TRBV5-5, the J gene TRBJ2-5; possible D gene TRBD2, 6 bases. Germline V CDR1 and CDR2: SGHKS, YYEKEE (reference sequence). V was cut by 0 bases and J by 4 bases, with 13 bases left in between. This CDR3 is 15 amino acids long. CDR3 nucleotide sequence: TGTGCCAGCAGCTTGGAAGGATCCGGGGGAGAGACCCAGTACTTC. It translates to CASSLEGSGGETQYF.

This clonotype showed up just a few times. This sequence joins TRBV7-6 and TRBJ2-1; 12 bases align to TRBD2. The CDR3 contains 16 residues. The germline V gene has CDR1 SGHVS and CDR2 FNYEAQ. With V trimmed by 4 bases and J by 4 bases, 5 bases remained unmatched. The CDR3: CASSSTSGRGYNEQFF. The CDR3 DNA reads TGTGCCAGCAGCTCGACTAGCGGGAGAGGTTACAATGAGCAGTTCTTC.

J is TRBJ1-6 and V is TRBV6-1, with 7 bases fitting TRBD1. Germline assignment: CDR1 MNHNS and CDR2 SASEGT. The V and J ends lost 6 bases and 2 bases, in that order; junction bases with no gene match: 7. The CDR3 spans 16 residues. CDR3 sequence reads: CASRETGNAYNSPLHF. The CDR3 nucleotides are TGTGCCAGCAGGGAGACAGGGAACGCCTATAATTCACCCCTCCACTTT.

This clonotype was seen more than once but under ten times. The chain carries TRBV18 and TRBJ2-5, with 10 bases lining up with TRBD2. This CDR3 has 15 amino acids. Germline V gene lookup returns CDR1 KGHSH and CDR2 LQKENI. V dropped 3 bases and J dropped 2; count of bases not matched to a gene: 3. DNA of the CDR3: TGTGCCAGCTCACCTAGCGGGAGGAATCAAGAGACCCAGTACTTC. It translates to CASSPSGRNQETQYF.

This clonotype came up a few times. The chain uses TRBV19 and TRBJ1-5, with 7 bases matching TRBD1. This CDR3 is 13 amino acids long. Germline CDR1 is LNHDA and CDR2 is SQIVND (reference sequence). Trimming at V came to 6 bases and at J to 6 bases, leaving 5 bases not matched to a gene. The CDR3 spells CASRDRVFQPQHF. The CDR3 DNA reads TGTGCCAGTAGAGACAGGGTGTTTCAGCCCCAGCATTTT. The full variable domain, its missing parts supplied by reference TRBV19 and TRBJ1-5, is DGGITQSPKYLFRKEGQNVTLSCEQNLNHDAMYWYRQDPGQGLRLIYYSQIVNDFQKGDIAEGYSVSREKKESFPLTVTSAQKNPTAFYLCASRDRVFQPQHFGDGTRLSIL.

The gene calls are TRBV5-4 and TRBJ1-4; TRBD1 might be the D (5 bases). Trimming cost V 1 base and J 7 bases, with 5 bases left between them. Germline-derived CDR1 and CDR2 are SGHNT and YYREEE (reference sequence). The CDR3 runs to 12 residues. The CDR3 is CASSLRGEKLFF. The CDR3 DNA sequence: TGTGCCAGCAGCTTGAGGGGTGAAAAACTGTTTTTT.

The chain combines TRBV29-1 with TRBJ2-7; D is ambiguous. Per germline, CDR1 SQVTM and CDR2 ANQGSEA. Trimming took off 0 bases at V and 0 bases at J, with 0 bases between the two ends. This CDR3 spans 11 amino acids. CDR3 nucleotides: TGCAGCGTTGAAGACTCCTACGAGCAGTACTTC. Its protein product is CSVEDSYEQYF.

This clonotype came up many times. The chain is built from TRBV27 and TRBJ2-3, with 9 positions matching TRBD2. Trimming took 4 bases from V and 2 from J; bases not matched to a gene: 4. Looked up from germline, CDR1 is MNHEY and CDR2 is SMNVEV (reference sequence). The CDR3 loop spans 15 amino acids. The CDR3, as DNA: TGTGCCAGCAGTTGGTCTAGCGGGGTCACAGATACGCAGTATTTT. This gives the protein CASSWSSGVTDTQYF.

This clonotype was seen at least ten times. The chain has TRBV6-5 and TRBJ2-1; 7 bases match TRBD1. V gave up 5 bases and J gave up 14 bases; unmatched junction bases: 6. Looked up from germline, CDR1 is MNHEY and CDR2 is SVGAGI. The CDR3 covers 11 residues. The CDR3 reads CASSGLGTEFF. The DNA of the CDR3 is TGTGCCAGCAGTGGGTTGGGGACAGAGTTCTTC.

This clonotype showed up many times. V usage is TRBV5-5 and J usage is TRBJ2-1; TRBD2 matches at 7 bases. The germline V gene has CDR1 SGHKS and CDR2 YYEKEE (reference sequence). With V trimmed by 5 bases and J by 0 bases, 5 bases remained unmatched. The CDR3 spans 15 residues. The CDR3 sequence: CASSLRESSYNEQFF. DNA of the CDR3: TGTGCCAGCAGTTTGCGGGAGAGCTCCTACAATGAGCAGTTCTTC.

This clonotype has at least ten counts. The DNA is omitted, as the CDR3 cannot be located on it reliably, and the CDR3 follows TCRdb's listing. V is TRBV7-5 and J is TRBJ2-7; TRBD2 is taken as the D call from the table, unchecked against the DNA. TRBV7-5 is assigned pseudogene status. The CDR3 is 19 amino acids in total, end residues counted. The CDR3 protein is CISVSEALYLLAGGDEQYF.

The chain is built from TRBV3-1 and TRBJ2-2; 9 positions match TRBD2. This CDR3 region has 15 residues. CDR1 and CDR2 from the germline V gene are LGHDT and YNNKEL (reference sequence). V was pared by 4 bases and J by 7 bases, with 7 bases of the junction left unmatched. The CDR3: CASSPILSGSGELFF. CDR3 coding DNA: TGTGCCAGCAGCCCGATACTTAGCGGGAGCGGGGAGCTGTTTTTT.

This clonotype turned up a few times. The CDR3 DNA is TGTGCCAGCAGCTCTGGGACTAGCGGGAGAGCCACAGATACGCAGTATTTT. It specifies CASSSGTSGRATDTQYF. V and J are TRBV5-5 and TRBJ2-3; 14 bases are shared with TRBD2. The CDR3 spans 17 residues. V shed 3 bases, J shed 2 bases, and the junction held 5 bases outside the gene matches. In germline, CDR1 is SGHKS, CDR2 YYEKEE (reference sequence).

In its sample, this clonotype was seen a few times. This chain joins TRBV6-6 and TRBJ2-1; TRBD2 agrees at 7 bases. Germline loops: CDR1 MNHNY, CDR2 SVGAGI (reference sequence). With V trimmed by 5 bases and J by 6 bases, 13 bases remained unmatched. The length of the CDR3 is 16 residues. The CDR3 region is CASSALGGRVPNEQFF. The DNA for the CDR3 is TGTGCCAGCAGTGCCCTTGGGGGGAGGGTTCCCAATGAGCAGTTCTTC.

This clonotype was recorded at least ten times. The V call is TRBV28, the J call TRBJ2-7, with 10 bases fitting TRBD2. The ends lost 9 bases at V and 7 bases at J; junction bases unmatched: 27. Per germline, CDR1 MDHEN and CDR2 SYDVKM. This CDR3 spans 19 amino acids. The DNA of the CDR3 is TGTGCCAGTCCCCCCAGAACCCGCAGACTAGCGGGTCCCCTGTGGGAGCAGTACTTC. Translated: CASPPRTRRLAGPLWEQYF.

This clonotype was counted many times. The gene calls are TRBV5-5 and TRBJ2-7; TRBD1 matches at 9 bases. Germline V CDR1 and CDR2: SGHKS, YYEKEE (reference sequence). The J segment lost 2 bases and the V segment lost 0 bases, leaving 0 bases of the junction unmatched. The CDR3 is 14 residues long. The CDR3 coding sequence is TGTGCCAGCAGCTTGGGGACAGGGGCCTACGAGCAGTACTTC. It translates to CASSLGTGAYEQYF.

The chain recombines TRBV28 with TRBJ1-6; unclear D gene. CDR1 is MDHEN and CDR2 is SYDVKM in the germline V gene. V shed 2 bases and J shed 5 bases, with 10 bases lying between them. The length of the CDR3 is 15 residues. CDR3 bases: TGTGCCAGCAGTTTAAACTCAAGGGATAATTCACCCCTCCACTTT. Amino acid sequence: CASSLNSRDNSPLHF. Full variable domain (outside the CDR3, taken from reference TRBV28 and TRBJ1-6): DVKVTQSSRYLVKRTGEKVFLECVQDMDHENMFWYRQDPGLGLRLIYFSYDVKMKEKGDIPEGYSVSREKKERFSLILESASTNQTSMYLCASSLNSRDNSPLHFGNGTRLTVT.

V gene TRBV29-1 combines with J gene TRBJ2-3, with D possibly TRBD1 on 6 matching bases. There are 14 residues in the CDR3. The V end was cut by 7 bases, the J end by 3 bases, with 17 bases between. From germline, CDR1 is SQVTM and CDR2 ANQGSEA. CDR3 protein: CSAGQLGTTDTQYF. The CDR3 DNA sequence: TGCAGCGCCGGACAGCTGGGTACGACAGATACGCAGTATTTT.

The gene calls are TRBV2 and TRBJ2-3; D may be TRBD2 (6 bases). V lost 4 bases and J 0 bases, leaving 11 bases between the germline ends. Germline V gene lookup returns CDR1 SNHLY and CDR2 FYNNEI. CDR3 length: 15 amino acids. CDR3 nucleotide sequence: TGTGCCAGCAGTGGATCTAGCGTCAGCACAGATACGCAGTATTTT. It yields the protein CASSGSSVSTDTQYF.

J is TRBJ1-5 and V is TRBV7-9; 7 positions match TRBD1. The V and J ends lost 4 bases and 6 bases, in that order; junction bases with no gene match: 9. Looked up from germline, CDR1 is SEHNR and CDR2 is FQNEAQ (reference sequence). The CDR3 has 15 residues. The CDR3 DNA reads TGTGCCAGCAGCTCCGACAGGGAGGCGGCTCAGCCCCAGCATTTT. Translation: CASSSDREAAQPQHF.